This T cell receptor (beta chain) derives from a study of shared clonotypes between healthy human individuals. CDR1 is SNHLY, CDR2 FYNNEI, per germline. CDR3 length: 15 residues. Partitioning of CD4+ cells yielded a CD45RA+ naive subset and a CD45RA-negative memory subset. Clones were read by immunoSEQ multiplex PCR, and TCRdb kept only the in-frame ones, dropping some. The sample lists more than 2 million clones, approximately 95% occurring once. In the case of this clone: An end of the junction differs from the germline gene, which may be a read error.

This receptor was taken from a man aged 18 to 30 in good health. Material for sequencing was naive CD4+ T cells sorted from blood. Subset indicated: CD45RA+ positively selected. This rearrangement joins TRBV2 to TRBJ2-2; 10 positions agree with TRBD2. The CDR3 spells CASSEAGGSGGELFF. In DNA form, the CDR3 reads TGTGCCAGCAGCGAAGCGGGAGGGTCAGGCGGGGAGCTGTTTTTT.